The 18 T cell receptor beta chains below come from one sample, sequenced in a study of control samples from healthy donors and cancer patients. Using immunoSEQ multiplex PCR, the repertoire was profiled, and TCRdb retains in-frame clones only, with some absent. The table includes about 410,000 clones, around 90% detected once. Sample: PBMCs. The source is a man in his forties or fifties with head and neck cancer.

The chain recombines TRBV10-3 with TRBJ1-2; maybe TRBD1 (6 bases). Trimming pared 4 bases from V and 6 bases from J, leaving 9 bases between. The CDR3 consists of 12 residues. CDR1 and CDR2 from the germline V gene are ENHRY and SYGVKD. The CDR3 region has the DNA TGTGCCATCAGTGCGACAGGAGATGGCTACACCTTC. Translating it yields CAISATGDGYTF.

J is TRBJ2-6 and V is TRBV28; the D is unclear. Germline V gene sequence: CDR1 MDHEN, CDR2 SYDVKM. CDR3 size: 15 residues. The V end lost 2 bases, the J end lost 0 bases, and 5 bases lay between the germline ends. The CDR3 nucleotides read TGTGCCAGCAGTTTAGTTGGCTCTGGGGCCAACGTCCTGACTTTC. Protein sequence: CASSLVGSGANVLTF.

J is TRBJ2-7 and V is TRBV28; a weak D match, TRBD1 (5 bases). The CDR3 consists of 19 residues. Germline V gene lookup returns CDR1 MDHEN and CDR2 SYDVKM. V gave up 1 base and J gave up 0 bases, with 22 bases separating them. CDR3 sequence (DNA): TGTGCCAGCAGTTTATCCCCTGCCTACCGCCAAGGGGCCTCCTACGAGCAGTACTTC. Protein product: CASSLSPAYRQGASYEQYF.

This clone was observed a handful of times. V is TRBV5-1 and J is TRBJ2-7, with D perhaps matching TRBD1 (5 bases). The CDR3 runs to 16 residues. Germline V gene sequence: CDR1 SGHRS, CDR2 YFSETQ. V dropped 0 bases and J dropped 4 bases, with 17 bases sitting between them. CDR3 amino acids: CASSLGFQGREYEQYF. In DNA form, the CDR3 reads TGCGCCAGCAGCTTGGGGTTTCAGGGCCGAGAATACGAGCAGTACTTC.

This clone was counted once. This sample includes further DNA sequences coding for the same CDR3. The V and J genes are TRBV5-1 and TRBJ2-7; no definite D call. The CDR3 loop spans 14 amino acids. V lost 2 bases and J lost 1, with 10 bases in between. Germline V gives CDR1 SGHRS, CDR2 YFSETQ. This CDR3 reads CASSLRVNSYEQYF. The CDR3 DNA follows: TGCGCCAGCAGCTTAAGGGTGAATTCCTACGAGCAGTACTTC. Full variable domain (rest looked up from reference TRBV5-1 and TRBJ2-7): KAGVTQTPRYLIKTRGQQVTLSCSPISGHRSVSWYQQTPGQGLQFLFEYFSETQRNKGNFPGRFSGRQFSNSRSEMNVSTLELGDSALYLCASSLRVNSYEQYFGPGTRLTVT.

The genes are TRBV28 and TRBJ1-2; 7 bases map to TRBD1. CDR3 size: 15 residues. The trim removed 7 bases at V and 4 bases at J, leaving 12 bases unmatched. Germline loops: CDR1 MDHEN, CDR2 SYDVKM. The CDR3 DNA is TGTGCCAGCATCCCCCGGGACAGCGGTCCCTATGGCTACACCTTC. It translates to CASIPRDSGPYGYTF.

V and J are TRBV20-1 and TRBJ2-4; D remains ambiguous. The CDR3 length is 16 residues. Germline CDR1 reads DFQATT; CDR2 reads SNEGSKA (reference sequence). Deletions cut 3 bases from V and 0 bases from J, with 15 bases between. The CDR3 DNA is TGCAGTGCTAGTCCGTGGGTTCAACTAGCCAAAAACATTCAGTACTTC. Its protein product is CSASPWVQLAKNIQYF.

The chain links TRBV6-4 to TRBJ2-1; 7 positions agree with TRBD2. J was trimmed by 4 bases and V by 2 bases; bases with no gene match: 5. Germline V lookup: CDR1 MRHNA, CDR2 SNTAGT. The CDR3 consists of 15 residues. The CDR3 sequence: CASSDGASGYNEQFF. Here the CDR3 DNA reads TGTGCCAGCAGTGACGGGGCTAGCGGATACAATGAGCAGTTCTTC.

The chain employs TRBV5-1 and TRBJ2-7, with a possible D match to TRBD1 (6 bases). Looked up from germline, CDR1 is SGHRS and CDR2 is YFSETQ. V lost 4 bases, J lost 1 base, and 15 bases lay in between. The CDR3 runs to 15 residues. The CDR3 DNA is TGCGCCAGCAGCCAGGGACATGTGGGGTCCTACGAGCAGTACTTC. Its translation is CASSQGHVGSYEQYF. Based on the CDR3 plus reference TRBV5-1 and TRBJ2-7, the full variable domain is KAGVTQTPRYLIKTRGQQVTLSCSPISGHRSVSWYQQTPGQGLQFLFEYFSETQRNKGNFPGRFSGRQFSNSRSEMNVSTLELGDSALYLCASSQGHVGSYEQYFGPGTRLTVT.

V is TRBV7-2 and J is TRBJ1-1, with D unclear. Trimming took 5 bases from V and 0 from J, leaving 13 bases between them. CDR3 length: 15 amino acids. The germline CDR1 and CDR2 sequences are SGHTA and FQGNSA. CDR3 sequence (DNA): TGTGCCAGCAGCAGAGGCGTGGGAATGAACACTGAAGCTTTCTTT. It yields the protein CASSRGVGMNTEAFF.

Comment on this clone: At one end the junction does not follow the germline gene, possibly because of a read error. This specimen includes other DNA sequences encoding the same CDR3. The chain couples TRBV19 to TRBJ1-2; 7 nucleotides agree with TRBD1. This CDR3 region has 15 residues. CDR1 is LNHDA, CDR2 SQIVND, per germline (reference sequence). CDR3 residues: CASSIIPGQIYGYTF. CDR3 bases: TGCGCCAGTAGTATCATACCGGGACAGATATATGGCTACACCTTC.

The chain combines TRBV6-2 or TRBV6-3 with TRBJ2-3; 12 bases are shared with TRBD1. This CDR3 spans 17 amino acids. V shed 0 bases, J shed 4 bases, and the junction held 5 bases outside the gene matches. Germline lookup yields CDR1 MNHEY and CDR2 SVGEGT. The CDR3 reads CASSYSRDRGPPDTQYF. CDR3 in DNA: TGTGCCAGCAGTTACTCAAGGGACAGGGGGCCCCCAGATACGCAGTATTTT.

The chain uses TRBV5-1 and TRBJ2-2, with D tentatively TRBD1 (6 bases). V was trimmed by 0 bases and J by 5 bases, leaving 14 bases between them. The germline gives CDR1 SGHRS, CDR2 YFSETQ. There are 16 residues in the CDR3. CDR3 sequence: CASSLDTGSRTGELFF. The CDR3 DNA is TGCGCCAGCAGCTTGGATACAGGGAGTAGAACCGGGGAGCTGTTTTTT.

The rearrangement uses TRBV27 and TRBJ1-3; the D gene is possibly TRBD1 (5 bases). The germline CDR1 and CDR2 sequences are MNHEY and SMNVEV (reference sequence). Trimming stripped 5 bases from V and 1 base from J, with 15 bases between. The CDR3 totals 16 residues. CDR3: CASSPRVWGSGNTIYF. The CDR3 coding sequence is TGTGCCAGCAGTCCCCGGGTGTGGGGGTCTGGAAACACCATATATTTT.

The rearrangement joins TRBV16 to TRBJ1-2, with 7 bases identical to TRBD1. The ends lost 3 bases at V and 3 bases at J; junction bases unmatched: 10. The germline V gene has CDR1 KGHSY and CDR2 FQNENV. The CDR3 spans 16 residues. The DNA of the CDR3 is TGTGCCAGCAGCCACAGGACAGGACGGGACGACTATGGCTACACCTTC. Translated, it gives CASSHRTGRDDYGYTF.

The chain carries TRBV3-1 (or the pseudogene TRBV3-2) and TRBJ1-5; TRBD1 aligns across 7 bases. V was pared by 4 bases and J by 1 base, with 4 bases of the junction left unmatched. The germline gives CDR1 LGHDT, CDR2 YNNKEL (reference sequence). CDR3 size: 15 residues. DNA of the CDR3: TGTGCCAGCAGCCCAGGGGGGTCGAGCAATCAGCCCCAGCATTTT. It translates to CASSPGGSSNQPQHF.

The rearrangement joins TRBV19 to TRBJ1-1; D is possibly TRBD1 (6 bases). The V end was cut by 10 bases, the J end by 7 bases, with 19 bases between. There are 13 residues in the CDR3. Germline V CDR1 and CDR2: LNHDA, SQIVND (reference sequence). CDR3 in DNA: TGTGCCACCCGGAAGGGGGGGTTGGGTGAAGCTTTCTTT. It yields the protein CATRKGGLGEAFF.

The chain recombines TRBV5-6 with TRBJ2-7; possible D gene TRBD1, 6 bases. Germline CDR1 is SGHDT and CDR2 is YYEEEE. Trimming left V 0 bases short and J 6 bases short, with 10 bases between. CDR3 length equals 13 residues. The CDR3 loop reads CASSLGPGVEQYF. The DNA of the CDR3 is TGTGCCAGCAGCTTGGGACCAGGGGTCGAGCAGTACTTC.